These 27 T cell receptor beta chains came from one sample sequenced in a study of memory CD4+ T cells and cytomegalovirus serostatus. This table comes from immunoSEQ multiplex PCR, and its TCRdb copy is limited to in-frame clones, with some not included. The table shows 85,000 to 100,000 clones, with approximately 80% occurring only once. Single viable CD3+CD4+CD8-CD45RO+ cells were sorted as the memory CD4+ T cells. Sequencing input: memory CD4+ T cells from blood. Receptor source: an adult in good health and CMV-seropositive.

This clone was seen a handful of times. J is TRBJ2-3 and V is TRBV18; D call uncertain. This CDR3 region has 14 residues. Per germline, CDR1 KGHSH and CDR2 LQKENI. The V and J ends lost 2 bases and 0 bases respectively, with 6 bases between them. The CDR3 loop reads CASSPAASTDTQYF. CDR3 DNA sequence: TGTGCCAGCTCACCAGCAGCTAGCACAGATACGCAGTATTTT.

The CDR3 DNA sequence: TGTGCCAGCAGCGGGGGACTAGCGGGAGCAGATACGCAGTATTTT. This sequence encodes CASSGGLAGADTQYF. J is TRBJ2-3 and V is TRBV7-9; 14 positions match TRBD2. V lost 5 bases, J lost 4 bases, and 2 bases stayed unmatched. The CDR3 contains 15 residues. Germline V lookup: CDR1 SEHNR, CDR2 FQNEAQ (reference sequence).

The chain uses TRBV10-3 and TRBJ2-3; weak D call: TRBD1 (6 bases). The germline V gene has CDR1 ENHRY and CDR2 SYGVKD. Trimming stripped 5 bases from V and 4 bases from J, with 19 bases between. The CDR3 has 16 residues. The CDR3 DNA is TGTGCCATCAGTCCTGAACAGGGTGGACAAGCAGATACGCAGTATTTT. Translating gives CAISPEQGGQADTQYF.

This clone was counted once. This rearrangement joins TRBV7-6 to TRBJ1-2; D call uncertain. V was clipped by 3 bases and J by 4 bases, with 12 bases between them. The CDR3 loop spans 14 amino acids. CDR1 SGHVS and CDR2 FNYEAQ come from the germline V gene. CDR3 sequence (DNA): TGTGCCAGCAGCTTGCAGTCCGAGGGCTATGGCTACACCTTC. It translates to CASSLQSEGYGYTF.

Only one count was recorded for this clone. J is TRBJ2-1 and V is TRBV9; 8 bases map to TRBD2. Germline CDR1 is SGDLS and CDR2 is YYNGEE. The CDR3 consists of 16 residues. V trimming: 1 base; J trimming: 0 bases; junction bases outside the gene matches: 3. CDR3 loop: CASSVTSGSSYNEQFF. CDR3 coding DNA: TGTGCCAGCAGCGTAACGAGCGGGAGCTCCTACAATGAGCAGTTCTTC.

In the case of this clone: In the same sample, other DNA sequences code for this CDR3. V is TRBV15 and J is TRBJ2-5, with D tentatively TRBD1 (6 bases). Germline lookup yields CDR1 LNHNV and CDR2 YYDKDF (reference sequence). The CDR3 spans 13 residues. Between the trimmed V and J ends, which lost 0 bases and 5 bases, there was a span of 7 bases. CDR3 residues: CATSRDRGETQYF. In DNA form, the CDR3 reads TGTGCCACCAGCAGAGACAGGGGCGAGACCCAGTACTTC.

The chain couples TRBV5-3 to TRBJ2-1; 7 bases are shared with TRBD2. TRBV5-3 has ORF status, its function being uncertain. V gave up 1 base and J gave up 4 bases; unmatched junction bases: 8. The CDR3 contains 16 residues. CDR3 coding DNA: TGTGCCAGAAGCTTGTTTTGCGGGAGATATTACAATGAGCAGTTCTTC. This sequence encodes CARSLFCGRYYNEQFF.

The genes are TRBV5-1 and TRBJ1-1; TRBD1 matches 9 bases. This CDR3 spans 15 amino acids. V lost 0 bases to trimming and J lost 5 bases; unmatched junction nucleotides: 5. Germline V gene lookup returns CDR1 SGHRS and CDR2 YFSETQ. The CDR3, as DNA: TGCGCCAGCAGCTTGGCACAGGGGGCCCGGACTGAAGCTTTCTTT. Protein product: CASSLAQGARTEAFF.

This clone has more than one count but fewer than ten. The junction differs from germline at one of its ends, possibly a read error. This chain joins TRBV14 and TRBJ2-7, with 7 bases fitting TRBD2. Germline V gene lookup returns CDR1 SGHDN and CDR2 FVKESK. This CDR3 comprises 12 residues. The CDR3 nucleotides are TGTGCCAGCAGCCAAGAGGTTGGGCGGGAGTCGTTC. The encoded protein is CASSQEVGRESF.

This clone appeared once. V is TRBV7-2 and J is TRBJ1-2; tentatively, D is TRBD1 (5 bases). Per germline, CDR1 SGHTA and CDR2 FQGNSA. The V gene lost 4 bases and the J gene lost 3 bases, with 12 bases spanning the gap. CDR3 length: 14 residues. The CDR3 nucleotides read TGTGCCAGCAGCTCCCCTCAGGGTTACTATGGCTACACCTTC. Amino acid sequence: CASSSPQGYYGYTF.

The V and J genes are TRBV6-1 and TRBJ2-1; no definite D call. Germline CDR1 MNHNS, CDR2 SASEGT. V was shortened by 3 bases and J by 6 bases, with 15 bases between the two germline ends. The CDR3 runs 15 residues. CDR3 DNA sequence: TGTGCCAGCAGTGACCGGACCCCCACGGGCAATGAGCAGTTCTTC. Its translation: CASSDRTPTGNEQFF.

The chain employs TRBV28 and TRBJ1-1, with D unresolved. This CDR3 comprises 14 residues. The germline V and J ends were trimmed by 7 bases and 5 bases, with 17 bases remaining between them. Germline CDR1 is MDHEN and CDR2 is SYDVKM. The CDR3 loop is CASTRTAVRTEAFF. The DNA for the CDR3 is TGTGCCAGCACCCGGACCGCTGTGAGGACTGAAGCTTTCTTT.

In its sample, this clone was seen once. The chain recombines TRBV6-5 with TRBJ2-7; D gene ambiguous. CDR1 is MNHEY, CDR2 SVGAGI, per germline. Trimming shortened V by 0 bases and J by 4 bases, and 13 bases separated the two germline ends. This CDR3 comprises 15 residues. The CDR3, as DNA: TGTGCCAGCAGTTACTCAGGGTCCCTTAATTACGAGCAGTACTTC. It is translated as CASSYSGSLNYEQYF.

The rearrangement uses TRBV27 and TRBJ2-3; D may be TRBD1 (5 bases). CDR3 length equals 16 residues. V lost 5 bases, J lost 4 bases, and 19 bases lay in between. Germline V gene lookup returns CDR1 MNHEY and CDR2 SMNVEV (reference sequence). Written as DNA, the CDR3 is TGTGCCAGCAGTCCAGGGAACATGATAATCGCAGATACGCAGTATTTT. It specifies CASSPGNMIIADTQYF.

The chain recombines TRBV5-1 with TRBJ1-2; 7 positions match TRBD1. Germline CDR1 reads SGHRS; CDR2 reads YFSETQ. The J segment lost 7 bases and the V segment lost 0 bases, leaving 6 bases of the junction unmatched. The CDR3 has 14 residues. The CDR3 protein is CASSLEQGVSGYTF. Written as DNA, the CDR3 is TGCGCCAGCAGCTTGGAGCAGGGGGTCTCTGGCTACACCTTC.

This clone was seen just once. This chain uses TRBV5-1 with TRBJ2-7; D call uncertain. Germline CDR1 reads SGHRS; CDR2 reads YFSETQ. Between the trimmed V and J ends, which lost 0 bases and 6 bases, there was a span of 13 bases. The CDR3 is 14 residues long. The CDR3: CASSLAGNAGEQYF. Here the CDR3 DNA reads TGCGCCAGCAGCTTGGCTGGGAACGCTGGCGAGCAGTACTTC.

This clone was found once. The CDR3 DNA is TGTGCCATCAGTGAGTCGGAGCACACCATATATTTT. It translates to CAISESEHTIYF. V gene TRBV10-3 combines with J gene TRBJ1-3, with D unresolved. CDR1 and CDR2 from the germline V gene are ENHRY and SYGVKD. The V end lost 0 bases, the J end lost 8 bases, and 5 bases lay between the germline ends. CDR3 length: 12 residues.

The J gene is TRBJ2-2, the V gene TRBV9, with 13 positions matching TRBD2. In germline, CDR1 is SGDLS, CDR2 YYNGEE. V was clipped by 4 bases and J by 7 bases; unmatched bases: 10. CDR3 size: 17 residues. The CDR3 DNA is TGTGCCAGCAGCTCCGGGACTAGCGGGATCCGTGGCGGGGAGCTGTTTTTT. It translates to CASSSGTSGIRGGELFF.

This rearrangement joins TRBV5-1 to TRBJ2-2, with 7 bases identical to TRBD1. Unmatched junction bases numbered 6, after V lost 4 bases and J lost 0 bases. The germline gives CDR1 SGHRS, CDR2 YFSETQ. The CDR3 is made up of 16 amino acids. CDR3 coding DNA: TGCGCCAGCAGCCCCGCCGGGACAGCGAACACCGGGGAGCTGTTTTTT. It yields the protein CASSPAGTANTGELFF.

The rearrangement links TRBV10-3 to TRBJ2-7; D perhaps matches TRBD2 (6 bases). Germline lookup yields CDR1 ENHRY and CDR2 SYGVKD. There are 13 residues in the CDR3. The V end was cut by 4 bases, the J end by 2 bases, with 9 bases between. CDR3: CAISGAGTYEQYF. CDR3 nucleotides: TGTGCCATCAGTGGTGCGGGGACCTACGAGCAGTACTTC.

The chain has TRBV10-3 and TRBJ2-3; no reliable D call. With 2 bases removed from V and 6 bases from J, the gap between germline ends came to 9 bases. Germline loops: CDR1 ENHRY, CDR2 SYGVKD. This CDR3 comprises 13 residues. CDR3 coding DNA: TGTGCCATCAGTGAGAGGGCCGAGGATACGCAGTATTTT. Translation gives CAISERAEDTQYF.

This sequence joins TRBV9 and TRBJ1-4, with D possibly matching TRBD1 (6 bases). The CDR3 extends over 15 amino acids. Germline CDR1 and CDR2: SGDLS and YYNGEE. The germline V and J ends were trimmed by 3 bases and 4 bases, with 13 bases remaining between them. CDR3 DNA sequence: TGTGCCAGCAGCGGCCCAGGACAGTATAATGAAAAACTGTTTTTT. Translation: CASSGPGQYNEKLFF.

The chain is built from TRBV7-3 and TRBJ2-1; 9 bases line up with TRBD2. V lost 4 bases, J lost 2 bases, and 3 bases stayed unmatched. CDR1 SGHTA and CDR2 FQGTGA come from the germline V gene. The CDR3 consists of 15 residues. The CDR3 region is CASSSLAGAYNEQFF. The CDR3 DNA is TGTGCCAGCAGCTCTTTAGCGGGGGCCTACAATGAGCAGTTCTTC.

The CDR3 spells CASSPTTGMGNQPQHF. The CDR3 DNA is TGTGCCAGCAGTCCAACGACAGGGATGGGCAATCAGCCCCAGCATTTT. The rearrangement uses TRBV28 and TRBJ1-5; 7 bases line up with TRBD1. Germline V gives CDR1 MDHEN, CDR2 SYDVKM. V lost 5 bases to trimming and J lost 2 bases; unmatched junction nucleotides: 9. CDR3 length equals 16 residues.

The J gene is TRBJ1-5, the V gene TRBV7-8, with D uncertain. Germline V gene data show CDR1 as SGHVS and CDR2 as FQNEAQ. This CDR3 spans 14 amino acids. V lost 6 bases to trimming and J lost 0 bases, with 9 bases between them. CDR3 amino acids: CASRETYSNQPQHF. In DNA, the CDR3 is TGTGCCAGCAGGGAGACTTATAGCAATCAGCCCCAGCATTTT.

This clone was counted once. V is TRBV2 and J is TRBJ2-7; D not certain. Germline values: CDR1 SNHLY, CDR2 FYNNEI. The length of the CDR3 is 12 residues. Trimming removed 3 bases at V and 4 bases at J, with 7 bases between. CDR3 in amino acids: CASSERFYEQYF. The CDR3 bases are TGTGCCAGCAGTGAGAGGTTTTACGAGCAGTACTTC.

In its sample, this clone was seen once. The chain combines TRBV19 with TRBJ2-5, with 10 bases fitting TRBD2. This CDR3 has 15 amino acids. The J segment lost 3 bases and the V segment lost 6 bases, leaving 7 bases of the junction unmatched. Germline V gene sequence: CDR1 LNHDA, CDR2 SQIVND (reference sequence). This chain's CDR3 is CASRTQRGGEETQYF. The DNA for the CDR3 is TGTGCCAGTAGAACCCAGCGGGGGGGAGAAGAGACCCAGTACTTC.